A selection of T cell receptor beta chains follows, all from one sample in a study of blood T cells in healthy people across ages. TCRdb used MiXCR to reprocess the 5' RACE reads, holding one entry per CDR3 protein. The sample consists of approximately 1,700,000 distinct CDR3 sequences, around 42% of them appearing once. The material sequenced was blood. The receptors were gathered from a human donor in good health. The conserved cysteine and the conserved F or W are not part of the CDR3 here. A D gene is named only where the DNA matches it firmly.

j_call: TRBJ2-5; v_call: TRBV30; d_call: TRBD2; cdr3_aa: ARGTGAGVETQY
j_call: .; v_call: TRBV29-1; d_call: TRBD1; cdr3_aa: SVEQAGTGQETQY
j_call: TRBJ2-3; v_call: TRBV20-1; d_call: TRBD2; cdr3_aa: SARTSGGPTDTQY
j_call: TRBJ2-5; v_call: TRBV12-3/TRBV12-4; d_call: .; cdr3_aa: ASATGRGETQY
j_call: TRBJ1-2; v_call: TRBV6-5; d_call: .; cdr3_aa: ASSTRGGGYT
j_call: TRBJ2-3; v_call: TRBV7-3; d_call: .; cdr3_aa: ASRFRGGTTDTQY
j_call: TRBJ2-5; v_call: TRBV27; d_call: .; cdr3_aa: ASSLFPGLQETQY
j_call: TRBJ2-7; v_call: TRBV29-1; d_call: TRBD2; cdr3_aa: SSSLGDYQEQY
j_call: TRBJ2-2; v_call: TRBV7-2; d_call: .; cdr3_aa: ASSHGELF
j_call: TRBJ2-1; v_call: TRBV4-3; d_call: .; cdr3_aa: ASSQDSSRNEQF
j_call: TRBJ2-1; v_call: TRBV4-2; d_call: TRBD2; cdr3_aa: ASSHGLAENNEQF
j_call: TRBJ2-1; v_call: TRBV20-1; d_call: TRBD2; cdr3_aa: SAMWRGFYNEQF
j_call: TRBJ1-1; v_call: TRBV25-1; d_call: .; cdr3_aa: ASSDPSGAEAF
j_call: TRBJ2-7; v_call: TRBV11-2; d_call: .; cdr3_aa: ASSYPGSQYEQY
j_call: TRBJ1-6; v_call: TRBV10-3; d_call: .; cdr3_aa: AISENPGRVGSPLH
j_call: TRBJ2-7; v_call: TRBV28; d_call: .; cdr3_aa: ASNPPGTHIYEQY
j_call: TRBJ2-1; v_call: TRBV4-1; d_call: TRBD2; cdr3_aa: ASSHLTSTSGADNEQF
j_call: TRBJ1-6; v_call: TRBV6-5; d_call: .; cdr3_aa: ASKPGPRYNSPLH
j_call: TRBJ2-7; v_call: TRBV4-2; d_call: .; cdr3_aa: ASSQVEGIEQY
j_call: TRBJ2-7; v_call: TRBV9; d_call: .; cdr3_aa: ASSGFTYNEQY
j_call: TRBJ1-2; v_call: TRBV20-1; d_call: TRBD1; cdr3_aa: SARTAGDRGYGYT
j_call: TRBJ1-2; v_call: TRBV29-1; d_call: .; cdr3_aa: SVALLSGGVPYGYT
j_call: TRBJ2-7; v_call: TRBV12-3/TRBV12-4; d_call: TRBD1; cdr3_aa: ANKRQGPYEQY
j_call: TRBJ2-5; v_call: TRBV7-9; d_call: .; cdr3_aa: ASSDQEIQY
j_call: TRBJ1-2; v_call: TRBV20-1; d_call: .; cdr3_aa: SAIGGNGYT
j_call: TRBJ2-5; v_call: TRBV11-2; d_call: .; cdr3_aa: ASSSLGAGVETQY
j_call: TRBJ1-2; v_call: TRBV28; d_call: .; cdr3_aa: ASSPPGENYGCT
j_call: TRBJ2-4; v_call: TRBV28; d_call: .; cdr3_aa: ASSSPPGTVTIAKNIQY
j_call: TRBJ2-7; v_call: TRBV29-1; d_call: TRBD2; cdr3_aa: SARTSGTYEQY
j_call: TRBJ2-7; v_call: TRBV9; d_call: .; cdr3_aa: ACSVELSSYEQY
j_call: TRBJ1-4; v_call: TRBV12-3/TRBV12-4; d_call: .; cdr3_aa: ASSLFANEKLF
j_call: TRBJ2-1; v_call: TRBV20-1; d_call: TRBD1; cdr3_aa: SARKATGRYSYNEQF
j_call: TRBJ2-3; v_call: TRBV5-1; d_call: .; cdr3_aa: ASSLTFNTDTQY
j_call: TRBJ2-5; v_call: TRBV20-1; d_call: TRBD2; cdr3_aa: SASAIASGGPSKY
j_call: TRBJ2-5; v_call: TRBV27; d_call: TRBD1; cdr3_aa: ASSSLTGASPQY
j_call: TRBJ2-1; v_call: TRBV7-2; d_call: TRBD1; cdr3_aa: ASSLRQGIFDEQF
j_call: TRBJ1-6; v_call: TRBV4-1; d_call: TRBD1; cdr3_aa: ASSHPRGRGTGSPLH
j_call: TRBJ2-6; v_call: TRBV5-1; d_call: .; cdr3_aa: ASRGQTSGANVLT
j_call: TRBJ1-4; v_call: TRBV5-1; d_call: TRBD1; cdr3_aa: ASRIGDRGGEKLF
j_call: TRBJ1-1; v_call: TRBV5-1; d_call: .; cdr3_aa: ASSLTLTGNTEAF
j_call: TRBJ2-6; v_call: TRBV7-2; d_call: .; cdr3_aa: ASSRAARVGISGANVLT
j_call: TRBJ2-4; v_call: TRBV7-9; d_call: .; cdr3_aa: ASSSRWHREAKNIQY
j_call: TRBJ2-7; v_call: TRBV7-2; d_call: .; cdr3_aa: ASSLGVECYEQY
j_call: TRBJ1-2; v_call: TRBV18; d_call: .; cdr3_aa: ASSPVSREGYT
j_call: TRBJ2-2; v_call: TRBV7-8; d_call: .; cdr3_aa: ASSLEENTGELF
j_call: TRBJ1-2; v_call: TRBV5-5; d_call: .; cdr3_aa: ASSLVGGGAKNYGYT
j_call: TRBJ2-1; v_call: TRBV28; d_call: TRBD2; cdr3_aa: ASSSRGGYSEQF
j_call: TRBJ2-3; v_call: TRBV12-5; d_call: TRBD2; cdr3_aa: ASGYRLAGITDTQY
j_call: TRBJ2-1; v_call: TRBV12-3/TRBV12-4; d_call: .; cdr3_aa: ASGLKGDEQF
j_call: TRBJ1-2; v_call: TRBV28; d_call: .; cdr3_aa: ASSQPPAGRGNYGYT
j_call: TRBJ2-7; v_call: TRBV10-3; d_call: .; cdr3_aa: AISEGGGQCYEQY
j_call: TRBJ2-5; v_call: TRBV13; d_call: TRBD2; cdr3_aa: ASSSPGLAGEETQY
j_call: .; v_call: TRBV2; d_call: .; cdr3_aa: ASTVGGRQTQY
j_call: TRBJ2-5; v_call: TRBV28; d_call: .; cdr3_aa: AIQQGRLTVTQY
j_call: TRBJ2-7; v_call: TRBV30; d_call: TRBD1; cdr3_aa: AWSRDRGRHEQY